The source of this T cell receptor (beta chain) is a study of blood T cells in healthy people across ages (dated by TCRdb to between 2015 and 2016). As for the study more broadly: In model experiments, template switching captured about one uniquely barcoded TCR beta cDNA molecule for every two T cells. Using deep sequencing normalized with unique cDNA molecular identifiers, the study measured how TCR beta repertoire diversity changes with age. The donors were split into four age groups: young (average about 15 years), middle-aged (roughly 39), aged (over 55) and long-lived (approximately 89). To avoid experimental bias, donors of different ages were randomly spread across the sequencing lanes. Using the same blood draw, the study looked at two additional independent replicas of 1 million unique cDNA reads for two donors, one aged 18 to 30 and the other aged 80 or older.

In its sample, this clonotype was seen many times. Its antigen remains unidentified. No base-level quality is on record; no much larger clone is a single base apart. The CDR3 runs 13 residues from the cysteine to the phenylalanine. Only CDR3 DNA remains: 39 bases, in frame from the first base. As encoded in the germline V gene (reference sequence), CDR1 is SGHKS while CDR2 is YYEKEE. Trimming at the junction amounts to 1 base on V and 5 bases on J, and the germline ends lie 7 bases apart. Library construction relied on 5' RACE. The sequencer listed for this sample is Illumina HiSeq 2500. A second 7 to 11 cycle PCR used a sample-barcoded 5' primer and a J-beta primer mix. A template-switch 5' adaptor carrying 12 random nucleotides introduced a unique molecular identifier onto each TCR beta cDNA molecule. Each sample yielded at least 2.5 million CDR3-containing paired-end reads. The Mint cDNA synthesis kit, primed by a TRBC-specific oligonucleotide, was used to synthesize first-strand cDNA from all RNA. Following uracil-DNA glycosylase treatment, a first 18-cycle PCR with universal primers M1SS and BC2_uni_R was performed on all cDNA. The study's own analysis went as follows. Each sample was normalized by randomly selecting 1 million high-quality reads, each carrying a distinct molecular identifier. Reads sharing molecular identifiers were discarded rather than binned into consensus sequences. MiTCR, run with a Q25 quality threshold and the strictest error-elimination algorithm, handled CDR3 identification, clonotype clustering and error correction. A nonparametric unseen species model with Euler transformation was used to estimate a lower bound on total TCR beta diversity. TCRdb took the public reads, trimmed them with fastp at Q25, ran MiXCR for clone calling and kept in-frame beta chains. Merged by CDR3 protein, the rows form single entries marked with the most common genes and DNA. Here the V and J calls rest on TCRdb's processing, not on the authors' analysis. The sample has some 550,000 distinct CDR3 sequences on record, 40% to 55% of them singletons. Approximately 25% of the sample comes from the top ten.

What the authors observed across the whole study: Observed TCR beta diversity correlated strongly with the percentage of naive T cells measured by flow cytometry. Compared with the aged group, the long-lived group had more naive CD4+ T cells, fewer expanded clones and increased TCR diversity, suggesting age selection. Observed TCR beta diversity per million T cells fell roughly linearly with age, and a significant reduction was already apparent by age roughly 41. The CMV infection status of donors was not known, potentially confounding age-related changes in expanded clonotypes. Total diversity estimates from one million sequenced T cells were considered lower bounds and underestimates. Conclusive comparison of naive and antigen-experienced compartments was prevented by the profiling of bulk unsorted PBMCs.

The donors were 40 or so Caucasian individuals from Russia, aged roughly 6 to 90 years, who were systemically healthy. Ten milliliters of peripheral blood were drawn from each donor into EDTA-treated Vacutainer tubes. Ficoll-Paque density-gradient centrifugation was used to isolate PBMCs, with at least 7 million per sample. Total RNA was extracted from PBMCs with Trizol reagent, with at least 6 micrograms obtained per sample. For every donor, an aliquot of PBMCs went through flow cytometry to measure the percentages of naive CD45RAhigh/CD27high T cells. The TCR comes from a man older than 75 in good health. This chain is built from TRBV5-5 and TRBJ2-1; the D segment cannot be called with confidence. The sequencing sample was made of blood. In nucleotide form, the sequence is TGTGCCAGCAGCTTGTACTATAACAATGAGCAGTTCTTC. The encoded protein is CASSLYYNNEQFF.